Shown below are 13 T cell receptor beta chains from a single sample sequenced in a study of cytomegalovirus exposure and HLA in healthy donors. The primer mix had 60 Vbeta and 13 Jbeta primers. Sequencing was performed with immunoSEQ multiplex PCR; in TCRdb, only in-frame clones are kept and a portion is missing. The table has 240,000 or so clones, 82% seen once; the top ten hold approximately 5.3%. Sequencing was performed on PBMCs. These receptors came from a woman in her thirties or forties in good health and CMV-seropositive.

The V gene is TRBV11-2, the J gene TRBJ2-5; D uncertain. The germline V gene encodes CDR1 SGHAT and CDR2 FQNNGV. The CDR3 has 16 amino acids. V gave up 6 bases and J gave up 6 bases, with 23 bases separating them. The CDR3 region has the DNA TGTGCCAGCAGAATAATCTTGGCGGAGCTAAGCAAGACCCAGTACTTC. It encodes CASRIILAELSKTQYF.

There are a few counts of this clone. The chain is built from TRBV2 and TRBJ2-3; TRBD2 matches at 9 bases. V shed 0 bases and J 2 bases; nucleotides not matched to a gene: 3. This CDR3 is 16 amino acids long. Per germline, CDR1 SNHLY and CDR2 FYNNEI. CDR3 loop: CASSEASGGITDTQYF. The CDR3, as DNA: TGTGCCAGCAGTGAAGCTAGCGGGGGTATCACAGATACGCAGTATTTT. Filled out from reference TRBV2 and TRBJ2-3, the complete variable domain reads EPEVTQTPSHQVTQMGQEVILRCVPISNHLYFYWYRQILGQKVEFLVSFYNNEISEKSEIFDDQFSVERPDGSNFTLKIRSTKLEDSAMYFCASSEASGGITDTQYFGPGTRLTVL.

The gene calls are TRBV10-2 and TRBJ2-1; 12 bases line up with TRBD2. The germline V gene encodes CDR1 WSHSY and CDR2 SAAADI. This CDR3 spans 14 amino acids. V shed 8 bases, J shed 4 bases, and the junction held 3 bases outside the gene matches. CDR3 in amino acids: CASRTSGVYNEQFF. Here the CDR3 DNA reads TGCGCCAGCCGGACTAGCGGGGTATACAATGAGCAGTTCTTC.

This chain joins TRBV15 and TRBJ2-7; 7 positions match TRBD1. Germline assignment: CDR1 LNHNV and CDR2 YYDKDF (reference sequence). The CDR3 has 13 amino acids. With V trimmed by 0 bases and J by 12 bases, 8 bases remained unmatched. The CDR3 DNA sequence: TGTGCCACCAGCAGAGATCGGGTGGGGGACAGGTACTTC. Encoded protein: CATSRDRVGDRYF. Looking up the rest from reference TRBV15 and TRBJ2-7 gives the full variable domain: DAMVIQNPRYQVTQFGKPVTLSCSQTLNHNVMYWYQQKSSQAPKLLFHYYDKDFNNEADTPDNFQSRRPNTSFCFLDIRSPGLGDTAMYLCATSRDRVGDRYFGPGTRLTVT.

This clone was seen just once. The chain links TRBV7-9 to TRBJ1-1; TRBD1 might be the D (6 bases). Per the germline V gene, CDR1 is SEHNR and CDR2 is FQNEAQ (reference sequence). V was clipped by 10 bases and J by 0 bases, with 9 bases between them. The CDR3 covers 12 residues. The CDR3 sequence: CAIGGVNTEAFF. The CDR3 region has the DNA TGTGCCATAGGGGGGGTGAACACTGAAGCTTTCTTT.

The V and J genes are TRBV9 and TRBJ1-3; TRBD1 agrees at 7 bases. This CDR3 is 15 amino acids long. Per germline, CDR1 SGDLS and CDR2 YYNGEE. Losses at the gene ends were 3 bases for V and 4 bases for J; bases not matched to a gene: 7. The CDR3 DNA sequence: TGTGCCAGCAGCGCAATCGGGACAGCAGGAAACACCATATATTTT. This codes for CASSAIGTAGNTIYF.

CDR3 residues: CASSLAWTGGKTGELFF. The CDR3 region has the DNA TGTGCCAGCAGCTTGGCCTGGACAGGAGGAAAGACCGGGGAGCTGTTTTTT. V is TRBV5-4 and J is TRBJ2-2; the match to TRBD1 covers 7 bases. Germline V gene data show CDR1 as SGHNT and CDR2 as YYREEE (reference sequence). The CDR3 length is 17 residues. Trimming removed 0 bases from V and 5 bases from J; junction bases left unmatched: 10. The variable domain in full, completed from reference TRBV5-4 and TRBJ2-2, reads ETGVTQSPTHLIKTRGQQVTLRCSSQSGHNTVSWYQQALGQGPQFIFQYYREEENGRGNFPPRFSGLQFPNYSSELNVNALELDDSALYLCASSLAWTGGKTGELFFGEGSRLTVL.

CDR3 in DNA: TGTGCCAGTAGCACAGGGACAGGTCTGGGTGAGACCCAGTACTTC. Amino acid sequence: CASSTGTGLGETQYF. The rearrangement links TRBV19 to TRBJ2-5; 8 positions agree with TRBD1. V shed 6 bases, J shed 5 bases, and the junction held 11 bases outside the gene matches. The germline CDR1 and CDR2 sequences are LNHDA and SQIVND (reference sequence). CDR3 size: 15 residues.

This chain connects TRBV7-2 to TRBJ2-3, with 9 bases aligning to TRBD1. Per the germline V gene, CDR1 is SGHTA and CDR2 is FQGNSA. V lost 5 bases to trimming and J lost 4 bases; unmatched junction nucleotides: 4. There are 14 residues in the CDR3. As DNA, the CDR3 is TGTGCCAGCAGCCAACGACAGGGGGCAGATACGCAGTATTTT. Translation: CASSQRQGADTQYF.

The rearrangement links TRBV6-1 to TRBJ1-5; D not certain. The germline V gene encodes CDR1 MNHNS and CDR2 SASEGT. The CDR3 is 14 residues long. V lost 6 bases and J lost 3, with 12 bases in between. The CDR3 bases are TGTGCCAGCAGCCACAACCCATCCAATCAGCCCCAGCATTTT. Amino acid sequence: CASSHNPSNQPQHF.

The J gene is TRBJ2-1, the V gene TRBV7-2; D remains ambiguous. Germline-derived CDR1 and CDR2 are SGHTA and FQGNSA. CDR3 length: 12 residues. V dropped 1 base and J dropped 9 bases, with 7 bases sitting between them. The CDR3 sequence is CASSLDFGEQFF. CDR3 coding DNA: TGTGCCAGCAGCTTAGATTTCGGTGAGCAGTTCTTC.

The J gene is TRBJ1-1, the V gene TRBV27; the match to TRBD1 covers 8 bases. Germline-derived CDR1 and CDR2 are MNHEY and SMNVEV (reference sequence). V lost 5 bases, J lost 1 base, and 6 bases stayed unmatched. The CDR3 has 15 amino acids. CDR3 loop: CASSPLGTGNTEAFF. CDR3 DNA: TGTGCCAGCAGTCCACTGGGGACAGGGAACACTGAAGCTTTCTTT.

The chain has TRBV7-2 and TRBJ2-3; TRBD2 aligns across 12 bases. This CDR3 is 15 amino acids long. The germline V gene has CDR1 SGHTA and CDR2 FQGNSA. V shed 1 base, J shed 8 bases, and the junction held 4 bases outside the gene matches. The CDR3 reads CASSLGLAGGVTQYF. The CDR3 DNA sequence: TGTGCCAGCAGCTTAGGGCTAGCGGGGGGGGTTACGCAGTATTTT.